Listed below are T cell receptor beta chains from one sample, sequenced in a study of T cell responses to AZD1222 COVID-19 vaccine. Measured with immunoSEQ multiplex PCR; TCRdb has only the in-frame clones, and not every one. The sample includes about 96,000 clones, under 90% seen only once; the top ten take approximately 24%. The specimen was peripheral blood, collected on day 0 of AZD1222 vaccination. Receptors were obtained from an adult in good health. Both conserved end residues are part of each CDR3. D genes are given only for firm matches. A row's size may be missing; if present it is once, few, many or a size class.

>.|.|TRBV6-2/TRBV6-3|TRBJ2-1
TGTGCCAGCGGCCCCGACCGGGGGCGAAGCTCCTACAATGAGCAGTTCTTC
CASGPDRGRSSYNEQFF
>.|.|TRBV27|TRBJ1-6
TGTGCCAGCAGTCAAAATAATTCACCCCTCCACTTT
CASSQNNSPLHF
>TRBD1|many|TRBV3-1/TRBV3-2|TRBJ1-1
TGTGCCAGCAGCCAAGTTTTTACAGGGGGCTCCAACACTGAAGCTTTCTTT
CASSQVFTGGSNTEAFF
>.|.|TRBV15|TRBJ1-3
TGTGCCACCAGCAGAGGGACATACTCTGGAAACACCATATATTTT
CATSRGTYSGNTIYF
>.|.|TRBV4-3|TRBJ1-2
TGCGCCAGCAGCCACGGCCAGTCCGATGGCTACACCTTC
CASSHGQSDGYTF
>TRBD1|.|TRBV2|TRBJ1-5
TGTGCCAGCAGAGGGGACAGGGGTGGCAATCAGCCCCAGCATTTT
CASRGDRGGNQPQHF
>TRBD1|.|TRBV4-3|TRBJ2-1
TGCGCCAGCAGCCAGCCGGGACAGGGGGTGAATGAGCAGTTCTTC
CASSQPGQGVNEQFF
>TRBD1|.|TRBV6-5|TRBJ1-2
TGTGCCAGCAGTTACTCGGCGACAGGGGTCTTTGGCTACACCTTC
CASSYSATGVFGYTF
>TRBD1|.|TRBV5-6|TRBJ2-1
TGTGCCAGCAGCTTCGGGACAGGGAGTCTTGAGCAGTTCTTC
CASSFGTGSLEQFF
>.|.|TRBV19|TRBJ2-7
TGTGCCAGTAGTATAGATCGCGGTCCCTACGAGCAGTACTTC
CASSIDRGPYEQYF
>.|.|TRBV21-1|TRBJ1-3
TGTGCCAGCAGCAAAGTTCACGGAGCTGGAAACACCATATATTTT
CASSKVHGAGNTIYF
>TRBD1|once|TRBV5-1|TRBJ1-4
TGCGCCAGCAGCCCCGGGACAGCTAATGAAAAACTGTTTTTT
CASSPGTANEKLFF
>.|.|TRBV4-1|TRBJ2-2
TGCGCCAGCAGCCAAGATCCATTCGGGGGCCAGAACACCGGGGAGCTGTTTTTT
CASSQDPFGGQNTGELFF
>.|.|TRBV7-2|TRBJ2-7
TGTGCCAGCAGCTTAGAAGGCAGACTTAACAAGCAGTACTTC
CASSLEGRLNKQYF
>.|.|TRBV23-1|TRBJ1-5
TGCGCCAGCGACCGCCGGGGGGGGGCGGGAAGCAATCAGCCCCAGCATTTT
CASDRRGGAGSNQPQHF
>.|.|TRBV6-5|TRBJ2-5
TGTGCCAGCAGTTACTCATTAGCGGTTCAAGAGACCCAGTACTTC
CASSYSLAVQETQYF
>.|.|TRBV18|TRBJ2-3
TGTGCCAGCTCACATGACAGCACAGATACGCAGTATTTT
CASSHDSTDTQYF
>.|.|TRBV28|TRBJ2-3
TGTGCCAGCACCCTAGGGGCATTTGATACGCAGTATTTT
CASTLGAFDTQYF
>TRBD2|.|TRBV19|TRBJ2-2
TGTGCCAGTAGTATAGGCGGCGGGAGCGCCGGGGAGCTGTTTTTT
CASSIGGGSAGELFF
>.|.|TRBV7-6|TRBJ2-1
TGTGCCTCAGGGGAGGCAGAGCAGTTCTTC
CASGEAEQFF
>TRBD1|.|TRBV27|TRBJ2-7
TGTGCCACCGACGGAGGCAGGGGGCTCAACGAGCAGTACTTC
CATDGGRGLNEQYF
>TRBD1|once|TRBV24-1|TRBJ2-3
TGTGCCACCAGTGATTGGAAAACAGGGGGTCTCACAGATACGCAGTATTTT
CATSDWKTGGLTDTQYF
>.|.|TRBV28|TRBJ2-7
TGTGCCAGCAGGAATCCGGGGCCGTGGAACGAGCAGTACTTC
CASRNPGPWNEQYF
>.|.|TRBV28|TRBJ1-1
TGTGCCAGCAGTTCCGGGGCTGCGAACACTGAAGCTTTCTTT
CASSSGAANTEAFF
>TRBD2|.|TRBV7-2|TRBJ2-3
TGTGCCAGCAGCTCTGGACTAGCGGGAGACGCGCAGTATTTT
CASSSGLAGDAQYF
>.|once|TRBV29-1|TRBJ1-2
TGCAGCGTTTCGCGACAACATGGCTACACCTTC
CSVSRQHGYTF
>.|.|TRBV7-3|TRBJ2-1
TGTGCCAGCAGCACCAATGAGCAAGGAAAGCAGTTCTTC
CASSTNEQGKQFF
>TRBD2|.|TRBV5-4|TRBJ2-2
TGTGCCAGCAGCCTGGGACTAGCGGCAGGAGGCGGGGAGCTGTTTTTT
CASSLGLAAGGGELFF
>.|few|TRBV15|TRBJ2-5
TGTGCCACCAGCAGAGAAGTAACACTGAAAGAGACCCAGTACTTC
CATSREVTLKETQYF
>TRBD1|.|TRBV28|TRBJ1-2
TGTGCCAGCAGCCCTGGGGACAGGGGTGACTATGGCTACACCTTC
CASSPGDRGDYGYTF
>TRBD2|.|TRBV7-2|TRBJ2-7
TGTGCCAGCAGCCCTCGCCTAGCGGGAGGAGACGAGCAGTACTTC
CASSPRLAGGDEQYF
>.|.|TRBV7-7|TRBJ2-6
TGTGCTAGCAGCTCGGGCCCAGGGTCCGGGGCCAACGTCCTGACTTTC
CASSSGPGSGANVLTF
>.|.|TRBV7-3|TRBJ2-3
TGTGCCAGCAGCTTTAACGCGGTCACAGATACGCAGTATTTT
CASSFNAVTDTQYF
>TRBD1|.|TRBV6-5|TRBJ1-1
TGTGCCAGCAGTTCCGGACAGGGGGCGCGCACTGAAGCTTTCTTT
CASSSGQGARTEAFF
>.|.|TRBV6-2/TRBV6-3|TRBJ2-4
TGTGCCAGCAGTGCCCCGGGAAACATTCAGTACTTC
CASSAPGNIQYF
>.|.|TRBV9|TRBJ2-3
TGTGCCAGCAGCGTCGACCTGCCTGCCACAGATACGCAGTATTTT
CASSVDLPATDTQYF
>.|.|TRBV6-5|TRBJ1-2
TGTGCCAGCAGTTACCGCCCGGGGGATGGCTACACCTTC
CASSYRPGDGYTF
>TRBD2|.|TRBV6-6|TRBJ2-2
TGTGCCAGCAGTCCGGGACTAGCGGGAGTAGGCACCGGGGAGCTGTTTTTT
CASSPGLAGVGTGELFF
>.|.|TRBV14|TRBJ1-1
TGTGCCAGCAGCCCCCTGCGGGGGAAGCCTGAAGCTTTCTTT
CASSPLRGKPEAFF
>.|.|TRBV21-1|TRBJ2-6
TGTGCCAGCAGCCTGAGGGGTCAGGGACGGTTCCGAGCTGGGGCCAACGTCCTGACTTTC
CASSLRGQGRFRAGANVLTF
>.|once|TRBV29-1|TRBJ2-6
TGCAGCGTTGACAAGGGACCTGGGGCCAACGTCCTGACTTTC
CSVDKGPGANVLTF
>.|.|TRBV28|TRBJ1-2
TGTGCCAGCAGTTTGGGGGGTAAGGGTTACTATGGCTACACCTTC
CASSLGGKGYYGYTF
>.|.|TRBV4-3|TRBJ2-3
TGCGCCAGCAGCCAAGTCGGGGGGCGCCCAGATACGCAGTATTTT
CASSQVGGRPDTQYF
>.|once|TRBV19|TRBJ2-5
TGTGCCACTGAGAGTGATGGAGAGACCCAGTACTTC
CATESDGETQYF
>.|.|TRBV5-1|TRBJ2-3
TGCGCCAGCAGCTTGGGCGATACGCAGTATTTT
CASSLGDTQYF
>TRBD2|.|TRBV20-1|TRBJ2-3
TGCAGTGTTAGTAGCGGGAGGACAACCACAGATACGCAGTATTTT
CSVSSGRTTTDTQYF
>TRBD2|.|TRBV6-5|TRBJ2-7
TGTGCCAGCCAACGGGAGGGGGGACCCTACGAGCAGTACTTC
CASQREGGPYEQYF
>.|.|TRBV7-9|TRBJ1-4
TGTGCCAGCAGTCCCCCCGGGACGGCGAATGAAAAACTGTTTTTT
CASSPPGTANEKLFF
>TRBD1|.|TRBV7-3|TRBJ1-1
TGTGCCAGCAGCTTTGACAGGGCGTCCACTGAAGCTTTCTTT
CASSFDRASTEAFF
>TRBD1|.|TRBV18|TRBJ2-7
TGTGCCAGCTCAAAAGGGACAGCGAGCTACGAGCAGTACTTC
CASSKGTASYEQYF
>TRBD1|.|TRBV5-6|TRBJ2-7
TGTGCCAGCAGCTGGGACAGGGGCCACGAGCAGTACTTC
CASSWDRGHEQYF
>.|.|TRBV11-2|TRBJ2-7
TGTGCCAGCAGGACTTACAGGGAACCCGAGCAGTACTTC
CASRTYREPEQYF
>TRBD2|.|TRBV28|TRBJ2-5
TGTGCCAGCAGTTTCCCCCGGGGTAGCGGGATCTTACAAGAGACCCAGTACTTC
CASSFPRGSGILQETQYF
>.|.|TRBV19|TRBJ1-4
TGTGCCAGTAGTACGGACAGATCGAATGAAAAACTGTTTTTT
CASSTDRSNEKLFF